This T cell receptor beta chain was obtained from a study of CD8+ T cells in alopecia areata. Study as a whole: Treated individuals took tofacitinib by mouth, 5 to 10 mg twice daily. Study-level findings and limits: Scalp clonality, together with expanded CD8+ clones among the top 100, fell significantly with tofacitinib. Scalp sequencing also captures normal skin's resident alphabeta T cells.

Treatment specified: oral pan-JAK inhibitor, 5-10 mg twice daily. This clone occurred a few times. Its antigen remains unknown. After isolation, RNA underwent reverse transcription to generate cDNA as the sequencing template. Assay: immunoSEQ multiplex PCR; the TCRdb copy retains only in-frame clones and omits some. Here the sample spans a few hundred thousand clones, 35% to 45% being singletons. The sequenced sample was CD4+ T cells sorted from blood, obtained around week 31, from a patient treated with tofacitinib. The clonotype was recovered from a human donor with alopecia areata.

DNA of the CDR3: TGTGCCAGCAGTTCCCCGGGACAGGGGGCGGGGACCGGGGAGCTGTTTTTT. It translates to CASSSPGQGAGTGELFF. V is TRBV28 and J is TRBJ2-2, with 12 bases matching TRBD1. V lost 4 bases, J lost 5 bases, and 8 bases stayed unmatched. The CDR3 consists of 17 residues. CDR1 and CDR2 (germline): MDHEN, SYDVKM.